There are a few counts of the clone carrying this T cell receptor (beta chain). These data originate in a study of blood T cell repertoires in COVID-19. Study-level information: Acute and convalescent COVID-19 samples came from the United States, Italy and Spain. T cells, B-cell-depleted T cells, or PBMCs supplied cDNA or gDNA.

The CDR3 length is 18 residues. V dropped 0 bases and J dropped 5; count of bases not matched to a gene: 13. Germline V CDR1 and CDR2: SEHNR, FQNEAQ (reference sequence). As processed by the authors: Reference gene primer amplification gave nucleated cell count estimates. The method was immunoSEQ multiplex PCR; TCRdb's version includes in-frame clones alone and lacks a portion of them. That table is the source of V, J and clone size, and D and trimming were worked out from the DNA. In the table there are under 55,000 clones, 80% to 90% of which are singletons. Material: peripheral blood. V and J are TRBV7-9 and TRBJ2-5; 9 bases map to TRBD2. This receptor was identified in a man aged 50 to 59 with acute or convalescent COVID-19. The CDR3 bases are TGTGCCAGCAGCTTAGCGGTTCGACTAGCGGTCCAGGGGGAGACCCAGTACTTC. Protein product: CASSLAVRLAVQGETQYF.